This T cell receptor beta chain was sequenced in a study of cytomegalovirus exposure and HLA in healthy donors. PCR amplification relied on 60 Vbeta primers (plus 13 Jbeta primers). Libraries were prepared by immunoSEQ multiplex PCR; TCRdb keeps only in-frame clonotypes and omits some of them. The sample lists over 110,000 clones, approximately 80% occurring once. Germline values: CDR1 ENHRY, CDR2 SYGVKD. The V end was cut by 3 bases, the J end by 7 bases, with 14 bases between. The CDR3 has 14 amino acids. The J gene is TRBJ2-3, the V gene TRBV10-3, with a tentative D call TRBD1 (6 bases). The sample comprised PBMCs. This TCR was sampled from a woman aged 40-49 years in good health and CMV-seropositive. The CDR3: CAISDSGTPYTQYF. The DNA of the CDR3 is TGTGCCATCAGTGATTCGGGGACACCCTATACGCAGTATTTT.